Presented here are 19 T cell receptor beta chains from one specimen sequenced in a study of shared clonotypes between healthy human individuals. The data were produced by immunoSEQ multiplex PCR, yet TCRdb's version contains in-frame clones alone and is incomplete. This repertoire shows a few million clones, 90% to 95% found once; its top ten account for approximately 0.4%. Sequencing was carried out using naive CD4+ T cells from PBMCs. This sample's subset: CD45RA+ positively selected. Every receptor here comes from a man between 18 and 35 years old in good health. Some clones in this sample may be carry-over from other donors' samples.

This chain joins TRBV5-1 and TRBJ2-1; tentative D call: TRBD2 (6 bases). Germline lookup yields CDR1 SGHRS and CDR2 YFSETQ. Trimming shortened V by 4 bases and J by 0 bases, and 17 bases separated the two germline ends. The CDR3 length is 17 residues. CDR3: CASSPESWRGSYNEQFF. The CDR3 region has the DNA TGCGCCAGCAGCCCAGAAAGTTGGCGGGGCTCCTACAATGAGCAGTTCTTC. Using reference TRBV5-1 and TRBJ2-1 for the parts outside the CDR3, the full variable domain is KAGVTQTPRYLIKTRGQQVTLSCSPISGHRSVSWYQQTPGQGLQFLFEYFSETQRNKGNFPGRFSGRQFSNSRSEMNVSTLELGDSALYLCASSPESWRGSYNEQFFGPGTRLTVL.

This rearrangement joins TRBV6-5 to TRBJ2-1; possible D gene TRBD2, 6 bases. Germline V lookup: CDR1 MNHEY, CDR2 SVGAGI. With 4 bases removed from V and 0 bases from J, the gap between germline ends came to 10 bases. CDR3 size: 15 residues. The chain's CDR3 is CASSFGGNSYNEQFF. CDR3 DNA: TGTGCCAGCAGTTTTGGGGGGAACTCCTACAATGAGCAGTTCTTC.

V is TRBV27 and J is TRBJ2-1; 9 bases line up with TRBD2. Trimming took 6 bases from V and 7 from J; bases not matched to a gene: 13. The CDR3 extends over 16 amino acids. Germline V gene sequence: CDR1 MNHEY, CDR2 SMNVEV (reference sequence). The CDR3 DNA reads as TGTGCCAGCAGAGTAGGAGCGGGAGGAGCGAGGAATGAGCAGTTCTTC. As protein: CASRVGAGGARNEQFF.

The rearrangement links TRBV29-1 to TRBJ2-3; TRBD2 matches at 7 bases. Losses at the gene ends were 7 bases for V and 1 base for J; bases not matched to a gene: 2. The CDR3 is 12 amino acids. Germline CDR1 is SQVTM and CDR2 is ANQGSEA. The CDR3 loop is CSARGGTDTQYF. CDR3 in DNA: TGCAGCGCCCGGGGGGGCACAGATACGCAGTATTTT.

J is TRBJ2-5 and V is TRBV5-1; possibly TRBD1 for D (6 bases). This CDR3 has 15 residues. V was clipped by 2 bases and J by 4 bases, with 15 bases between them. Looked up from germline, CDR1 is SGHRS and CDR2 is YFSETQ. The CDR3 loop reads CASSFTGIEGETQYF. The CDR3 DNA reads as TGCGCCAGCAGCTTCACAGGGATTGAAGGAGAGACCCAGTACTTC.

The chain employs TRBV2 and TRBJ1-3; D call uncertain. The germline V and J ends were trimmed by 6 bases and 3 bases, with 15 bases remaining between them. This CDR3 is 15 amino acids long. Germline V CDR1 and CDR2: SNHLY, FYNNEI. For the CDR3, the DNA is TGTGCCAGCAGGCCGACGGACCTCTTTGGAAACACCATATATTTT. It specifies CASRPTDLFGNTIYF.

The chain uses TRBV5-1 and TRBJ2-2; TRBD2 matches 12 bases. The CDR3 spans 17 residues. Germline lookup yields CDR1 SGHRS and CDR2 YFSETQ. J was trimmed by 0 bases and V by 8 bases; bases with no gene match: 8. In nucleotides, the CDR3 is TGCGCCAGGACCGAGACTAGCGGGGGAACGAACACCGGGGAGCTGTTTTTT. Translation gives CARTETSGGTNTGELFF.

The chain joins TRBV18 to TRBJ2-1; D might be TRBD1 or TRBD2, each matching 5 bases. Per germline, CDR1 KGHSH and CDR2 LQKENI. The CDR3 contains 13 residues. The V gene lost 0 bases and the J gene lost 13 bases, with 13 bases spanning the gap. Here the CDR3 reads CASSPPGTGVQFF. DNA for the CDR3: TGTGCCAGCTCACCACCCGGGACCGGCGTCCAGTTCTTC.

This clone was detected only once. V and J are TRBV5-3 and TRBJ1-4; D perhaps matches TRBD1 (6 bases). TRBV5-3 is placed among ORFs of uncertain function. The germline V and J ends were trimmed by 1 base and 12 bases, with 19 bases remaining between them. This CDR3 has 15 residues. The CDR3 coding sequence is TGTGCCAGAAGCTTGTGGGCAGGGGTTAGGTTGGAACTGTTTTTT. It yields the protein CARSLWAGVRLELFF.

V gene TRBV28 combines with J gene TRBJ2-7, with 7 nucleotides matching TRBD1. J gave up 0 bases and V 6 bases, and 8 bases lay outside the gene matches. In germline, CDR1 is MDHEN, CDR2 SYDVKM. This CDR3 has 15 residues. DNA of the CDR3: TGTGCCAGCAGCCCTTACAGGGGCTCCTCCTACGAGCAGTACTTC. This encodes CASSPYRGSSYEQYF.

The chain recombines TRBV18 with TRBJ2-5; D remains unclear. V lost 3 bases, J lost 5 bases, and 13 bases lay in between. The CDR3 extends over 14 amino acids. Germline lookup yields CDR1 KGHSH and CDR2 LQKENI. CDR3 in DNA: TGTGCCAGCTCACCTTCGGCAGATGCGGAGACCCAGTACTTC. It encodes CASSPSADAETQYF.

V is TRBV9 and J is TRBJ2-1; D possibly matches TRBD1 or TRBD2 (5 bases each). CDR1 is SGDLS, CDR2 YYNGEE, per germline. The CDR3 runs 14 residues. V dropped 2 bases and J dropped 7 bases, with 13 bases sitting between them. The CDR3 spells CASSVWDGENEQFF. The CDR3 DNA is TGTGCCAGCAGCGTTTGGGACGGAGAGAATGAGCAGTTCTTC.

CDR3 amino acids: CASSIGQGTKGGYTF. The CDR3, as DNA: TGTGCCAGCAGCATCGGACAGGGGACCAAAGGTGGCTACACCTTC. The chain joins TRBV7-2 to TRBJ1-2, with 9 bases lining up with TRBD1. Germline V lookup: CDR1 SGHTA, CDR2 FQGNSA. There are 15 residues in the CDR3. V shed 5 bases and J 7 bases; nucleotides not matched to a gene: 11.

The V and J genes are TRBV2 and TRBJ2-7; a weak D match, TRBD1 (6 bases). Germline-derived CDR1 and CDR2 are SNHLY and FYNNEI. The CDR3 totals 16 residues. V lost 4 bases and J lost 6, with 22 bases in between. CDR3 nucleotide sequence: TGTGCCAGCAGTGTAGCTACACAGGGATCAAGTGGCGAGCAGTACTTC. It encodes CASSVATQGSSGEQYF. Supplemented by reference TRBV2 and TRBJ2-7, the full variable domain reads EPEVTQTPSHQVTQMGQEVILRCVPISNHLYFYWYRQILGQKVEFLVSFYNNEISEKSEIFDDQFSVERPDGSNFTLKIRSTKLEDSAMYFCASSVATQGSSGEQYFGPGTRLTVT.

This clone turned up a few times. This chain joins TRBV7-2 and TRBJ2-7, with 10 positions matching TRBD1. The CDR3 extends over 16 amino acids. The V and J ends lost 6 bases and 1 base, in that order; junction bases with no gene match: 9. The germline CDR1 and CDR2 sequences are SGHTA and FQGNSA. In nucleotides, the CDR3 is TGTGCCAGCAGTCCGAGGCCGGGACAGGGGTCCTACGAGCAGTACTTC. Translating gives CASSPRPGQGSYEQYF.

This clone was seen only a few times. The CDR3 bases are TGTGCCAGCAGCGGGGATACCAGGAGACAGCCCCAGCATTTT. This gives the protein CASSGDTRRQPQHF. The rearrangement uses TRBV2 and TRBJ1-5; D gene ambiguous. The germline CDR1 and CDR2 sequences are SNHLY and FYNNEI. The CDR3 loop spans 14 amino acids. V lost 6 bases, J lost 7 bases, and 16 bases lay in between.

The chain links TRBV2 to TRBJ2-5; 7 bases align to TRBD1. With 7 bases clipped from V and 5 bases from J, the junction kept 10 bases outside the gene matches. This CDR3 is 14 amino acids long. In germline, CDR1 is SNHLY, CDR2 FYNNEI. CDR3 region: CASKGDSSRETQYF. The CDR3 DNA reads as TGTGCCAGCAAAGGGGACAGTTCTAGGGAGACCCAGTACTTC.

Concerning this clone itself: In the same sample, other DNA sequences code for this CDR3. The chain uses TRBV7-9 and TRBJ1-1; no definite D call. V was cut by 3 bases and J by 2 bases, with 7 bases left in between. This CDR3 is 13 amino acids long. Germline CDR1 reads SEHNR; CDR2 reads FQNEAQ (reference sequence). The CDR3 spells CASSFRSNTEAFF. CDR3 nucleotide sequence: TGTGCCAGCAGCTTTAGGTCTAACACTGAAGCTTTCTTT. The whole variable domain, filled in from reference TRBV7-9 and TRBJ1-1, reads DTGVSQNPRHKITKRGQNVTFRCDPISEHNRLYWYRQTLGQGPEFLTYFQNEAQLEKSRLLSDRFSAERPKGSFSTLEIQRTEQGDSAMYLCASSFRSNTEAFFGQGTRLTVV.

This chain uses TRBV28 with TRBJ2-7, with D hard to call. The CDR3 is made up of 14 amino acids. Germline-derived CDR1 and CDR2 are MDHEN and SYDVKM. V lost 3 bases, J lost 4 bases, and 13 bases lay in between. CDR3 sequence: CASSFVGFIYEQYF. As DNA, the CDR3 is TGTGCCAGCAGTTTCGTGGGATTTATATACGAGCAGTACTTC.